The rows below give T cell receptor beta chains drawn from one sample of a study of human T cells and chemical hapten exposure. TCRdb re-analysed the RACE reads in MiXCR, keeping a single row per CDR3 protein. The sample lists 65,000 to 95,000 distinct CDR3 sequences, less than 8.5% seen once, with 1% to 1.5% in the top ten. The sample consisted of whole blood, taken in connection with sensitization to the hapten diphenylcyclopropenone (DPC). Receptor source: a woman aged 25 to 39 with alopecia areata. Some clones in this sample may be carry-over from other donors' samples. Each CDR3 is given with its conserved first and last residue.

17	TRBV12-3/TRBV12-4	CASSLDKTGYSNQPQHF
14	TRBV12-3/TRBV12-4	CASSSETGYYGYTF
14	TRBV20-1	CSARDPSGDYGYTF
14	TRBV6-4	CASSVSGEDTEAFF
15	TRBV2	CASSESVTWIFGYTF
16	TRBV5-1	CASSIQGGATNEKLFF
15	TRBV11-2	CASSLVGGSQETQYF
13	TRBV7-9	CASSLAFDSPLHF
13	TRBV19	CASSITSNQPQHF
14	TRBV2	CASSVQGLGTEAFF
12	TRBV6-5	CASSYADGPQHF
14	TRBV29-1	CSVARDQGGPKAFF
14	TRBV5-1	CASSLTPGQGGAYF
15	TRBV27	CASSLWGQTEYGYTF
13	TRBV6-1	CASSDTSTDTQYF
17	TRBV5-5	CASSLGRQSLSNQPQHF
13	TRBV7-8	CASSLYSETEAFF
15	TRBV20-1	CSARGETGLIYEQYF
14	TRBV7-8	CASSRRTSSYEQYF
15	TRBV12-3/TRBV12-4	CASSLYGRDGGKLFF
12	TRBV20-1	CSARRDLYEQYF
10	TRBV29-1	CSVGSTEAFF
14	TRBV6-6	CASSWAGSTDTQYF
17	TRBV7-2	CASSLGAEAAANYGYTF
15	TRBV4-2	CASSQDLQGRDEQFF
14	TRBV6-6	CATHQTGGNQPQHF
14	TRBV30	CAWSPGSSGNTIYF
12	TRBV18	CASSPSRGEQFF
15	TRBV7-2	CASSPAGLALGEQYF
13	TRBV3-1	CASSQKGGQPQHF
13	TRBV7-2	CASQGLGNQPQHF
17	TRBV18	CASSPQPGQGASYGYTF
17	TRBV10-3	CAISEGAGRRPNTEAFF
14	TRBV2	CASSGDRGVYGYTF
15	TRBV6-5	CASSYAGTENAEAFF
14	TRBV10-3	CAIRSLPTGNTIYF
11	TRBV5-5	CASSLGIEQYF
14	TRBV10-3	CAIRPGTNGNTIYF
15	TRBV12-3/TRBV12-4	CASSLDNSPYNEQFF
15	TRBV7-9	CASSPAQGAIYEQYF
14	TRBV18	CASSGLALTDTQYF
13	TRBV7-2	CASSLLGVSPLHF
16	TRBV3-1	CASSQDWGQDRTKAFF
12	TRBV20-1	CSAIGRIYGYTF
12	TRBV30	CAWSVSVEGAFF
16	TRBV5-5	CASSLGGLAAYNEQFF
13	TRBV5-1	CASSWTGQETQYF
16	TRBV5-6	CASSLGRTGGNQPQHF
15	TRBV12-3/TRBV12-4	CASSPEMANTDTQYF
14	TRBV9	CASTGGGGTDTQYF